This T cell receptor beta chain was found in a study of blood T cell repertoires in COVID-19 (dated by TCRdb to the early 2020s). Turning to the overall study: Collaborator samples came from the United States, Italy and Spain and covered acute and convalescent phases of COVID-19. The prospective study material was composed of cDNA or gDNA derived from T cells, B-cell-depleted T cells, or PBMCs. The dataset comprised deeply sampled blood TCRbeta repertoires from subjects exposed to, actively infected with, or recovered from COVID-19. The repertoires were released in a freely available public database intended as a resource for research on the immune response to SARS-CoV-2. The samples were drawn from the first 160 participants of the ongoing ImmuneRACE study and from 950 to 1,500 subjects provided by 6 global collaborators. Sample metadata almost always included a de-identified subject ID, COVID-19 status, age in years and sex. Where available, HLA class I and class II types were obtained from metadata supplied by the sample provider rather than from assay-based typing. The paper as a whole reports these results and caveats: The amount of clinical and demographic metadata varied by source and participant and was provided uncurated.

This clone was counted a few times. Its antigen remains undetermined. No much larger clone is present one base from it, and per-base qualities are unavailable. TCRbeta CDR3 regions were amplified from genomic DNA using the immunoSEQ Assay, a bias-controlled multiplex PCR. The paper's processing steps were these. Within the assay, amplification of reference gene primers was used to estimate how many nucleated cells each sample contained. Sequence reads were collapsed and filtered to measure the absolute abundance of every unique TCRbeta CDR3 rearrangement. For each sample, productive Simpson clonality was calculated as the square root of Simpson's diversity index over productive rearrangements. The source is immuneACCESS, and TCRdb retained only in-frame sequences with V and J called. Part of the clones is not carried over; for the studies checked, unresolved V genes explain less than half of this, and the remainder is unexplained. V, J and clone size are those of that table, while D and trimming were read from the DNA. This sample is represented by some 210,000 clones; 81% of them were singletons. 8% to 9% of the sample comes from the top ten.

In the prospective study, participants were roughly 18 to 100 years old, resided in around 25 geographic areas of the United States, and were enrolled through a virtual design. In the prospective study, cohorts were assigned on the basis of participant-reported clinical history obtained from a screening survey and a study questionnaire. Each participant in the prospective study had whole blood, serum and a nasopharyngeal or oropharyngeal swab collected by mobile phlebotomists. Over a roughly two-month period, participants in the prospective study had the option of providing additional blood draws and questionnaires. Before DNA extraction, prospective study blood samples were shipped either frozen or at room temperature. The CDR3 starts with the cysteine, ends with the phenylalanine, and has 13 residues. The CDR3 DNA has 39 bases and is translated from base 1. V is reduced by 6 bases and J by 2 bases, leaving a spacing of 10 bases between them.

The sample consisted of PBMCs or T cells enriched from blood (not recorded which). The receptor was isolated from a woman aged 50 to 60 with acute COVID-19. Recombination linked TRBV12-3 or TRBV12-4 to TRBJ1-1; there is no confident call for the D gene. The CDR3 amino acid sequence is: CASSVVPNTEAFF. The nucleotide sequence is TGTGCCAGCAGCGTAGTACCCAACACTGAAGCTTTCTTT.